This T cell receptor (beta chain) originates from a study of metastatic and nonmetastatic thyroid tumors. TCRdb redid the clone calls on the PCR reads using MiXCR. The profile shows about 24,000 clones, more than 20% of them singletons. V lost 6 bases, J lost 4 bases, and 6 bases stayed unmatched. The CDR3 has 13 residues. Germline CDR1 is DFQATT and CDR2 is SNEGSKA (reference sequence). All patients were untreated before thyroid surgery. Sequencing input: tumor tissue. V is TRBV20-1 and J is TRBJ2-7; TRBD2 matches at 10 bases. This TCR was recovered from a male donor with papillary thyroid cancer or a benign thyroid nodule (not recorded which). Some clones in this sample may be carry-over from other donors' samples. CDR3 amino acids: CSATAGGPYEQYF. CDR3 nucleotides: TGCAGTGCAACAGCGGGAGGGCCTTACGAGCAGTACTTC.